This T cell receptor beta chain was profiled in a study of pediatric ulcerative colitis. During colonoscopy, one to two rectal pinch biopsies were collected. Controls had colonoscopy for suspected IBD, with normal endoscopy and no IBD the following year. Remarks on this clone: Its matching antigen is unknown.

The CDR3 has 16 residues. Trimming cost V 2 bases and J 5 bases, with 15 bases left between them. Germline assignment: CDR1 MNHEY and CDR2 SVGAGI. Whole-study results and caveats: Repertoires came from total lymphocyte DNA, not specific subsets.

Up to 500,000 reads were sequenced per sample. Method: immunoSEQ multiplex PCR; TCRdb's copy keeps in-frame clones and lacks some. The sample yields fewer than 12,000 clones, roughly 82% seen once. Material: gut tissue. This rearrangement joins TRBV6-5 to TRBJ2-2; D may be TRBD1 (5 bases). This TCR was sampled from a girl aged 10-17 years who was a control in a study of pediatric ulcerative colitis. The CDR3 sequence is CASSYGAGLTTGELFF. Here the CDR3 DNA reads TGTGCCAGCAGTTACGGGGCAGGGCTGACAACCGGGGAGCTGTTTTTT.